This is a list of T cell receptor beta chains from one sample in a study of beta chain features in type 1 diabetes. Here immunoSEQ multiplex PCR was the method, and the copy in TCRdb shows in-frame clones only, minus some. Of fewer than 350,000 clones in the sample, around 19% were seen once. The specimen sequenced was naive CD4+ T cells from blood. The source of these receptors is a woman between 18 and 30 years old in good health. CDR3s include the opening cysteine and the closing phenylalanine or tryptophan. The D gene is left open where the match is weak. Size is omitted from some rows. Given values are once, few, many or a class for expanded clones.

clone_size	d_call	v_call	j_call	cdr3_aa	cdr3_nt
-	-	TRBV9	TRBJ2-2	CASSVTPAGTGELFF	TGTGCCAGCAGCGTCACCCCCGCCGGGACCGGGGAGCTGTTTTTT
-	-	TRBV7-9	TRBJ2-3	CASSLETFTDTQYF	TGTGCCAGCAGCTTAGAAACTTTCACAGATACGCAGTATTTT
few	TRBD2	TRBV6-5	TRBJ2-2	CASSYGRVPDTGELFF	TGTGCCAGCAGTTACGGGAGGGTGCCCGACACCGGGGAGCTGTTTTTT
-	-	TRBV15	TRBJ1-3	CATSKNRDPGNTIYF	TGTGCCACCAGCAAGAACAGGGATCCTGGAAACACCATATATTTT
few	TRBD1	TRBV11-2	TRBJ2-2	CASGWRKQGAGELFF	TGTGCCAGCGGATGGAGAAAACAGGGGGCAGGGGAGCTGTTTTTT
few	-	TRBV5-1	TRBJ2-2	CASSLAERGSTGELFF	TGCGCCAGCAGCTTGGCAGAAAGGGGAAGCACCGGGGAGCTGTTTTTT
few	-	TRBV30	TRBJ1-4	CAWASSGEKLFF	TGTGCCTGGGCCAGCTCGGGTGAAAAACTGTTTTTT
-	TRBD1	TRBV29-1	TRBJ1-3	CSVARDRINTIYF	TGCAGCGTGGCCCGGGACAGGATAAACACCATATATTTT
-	TRBD1	TRBV5-4	TRBJ2-5	CASSRDRGSQETQYF	TGTGCCAGCAGCCGCGACAGGGGGAGCCAAGAGACCCAGTACTTC
-	TRBD1	TRBV6-7	TRBJ1-1	CASNGTGRTEGNTEAFF	TGTGCCAGTAATGGGACAGGGCGGACAGAAGGGAACACTGAAGCTTTCTTT
-	TRBD1	TRBV29-1	TRBJ2-2	CSVGDRINTGELFF	TGCAGCGTTGGGGACAGAATAAACACCGGGGAGCTGTTTTTT
-	-	TRBV11-3	TRBJ2-5	CASSLDGVAETQYF	TGTGCCAGCAGCTTAGACGGGGTTGCGGAGACCCAGTACTTC
few	-	TRBV10-3	TRBJ2-6	CAISESRAGANVLTF	TGTGCCATCAGTGAGTCGAGGGCTGGGGCCAACGTCCTGACTTTC
-	-	TRBV2	TRBJ2-5	CASSEMQVYETQYF	TGTGCCAGCAGTGAAATGCAGGTCTACGAGACCCAGTACTTC
-	-	TRBV5-1	TRBJ1-5	CASRRERDQPQHF	TGCGCCAGCAGGAGGGAGCGGGATCAGCCCCAGCATTTT
few	TRBD2	TRBV9	TRBJ2-1	CASSPSTSGRTTYNEQFF	TGTGCCAGCAGCCCCTCGACTAGCGGGAGGACTACCTACAATGAGCAGTTCTTC
-	TRBD1	TRBV11-2	TRBJ1-2	CASSSLDRRWGYTF	TGTGCCAGCAGCTCCCTGGACAGGCGATGGGGCTACACCTTC
-	-	TRBV10-3	TRBJ2-3	CAIGAGTDTQYF	TGTGCCATCGGGGCGGGCACAGATACGCAGTATTTT
-	-	TRBV9	TRBJ2-1	CASSQRGATYNEQFF	TGTGCCAGCAGCCAGAGAGGAGCCACCTACAATGAGCAGTTCTTC
-	-	TRBV7-9	TRBJ1-1	CASSSQGNTEAFF	TGTGCCAGCAGCTCCCAGGGGAACACTGAAGCTTTCTTT
few	-	TRBV2	TRBJ1-2	CASRQGFGYTF	TGTGCCAGCAGACAGGGCTTTGGCTACACCTTC
few	-	TRBV11-1	TRBJ1-2	CASSSTFNYGYTF	TGTGCCAGCAGCTCTACCTTTAACTATGGCTACACCTTC
-	TRBD1	TRBV23-1	TRBJ2-1	CASSQPPGQDNEQFF	TGCGCCAGCAGTCAGCCTCCGGGACAGGACAATGAGCAGTTCTTC
few	-	TRBV10-3	TRBJ1-5	CAISESTMGPEQPQHF	TGTGCCATCAGTGAGTCGACAATGGGGCCGGAACAGCCCCAGCATTTT
few	TRBD2	TRBV6-5	TRBJ2-2	CASTPGGRGAGELFF	TGTGCCAGCACCCCGGGGGGGAGAGGAGCCGGGGAGCTGTTTTTT
once	TRBD1	TRBV5-1	TRBJ1-2	CASSLAGTVNYGYTF	TGCGCCAGCAGCTTGGCCGGGACAGTTAACTATGGCTACACCTTC
-	-	TRBV18	TRBJ2-7	CASSNRSSYEQYF	TGTGCCAGCTCAAACAGGAGCTCCTACGAGCAGTACTTC
-	-	TRBV18	TRBJ2-4	CASSPGVNQAKNIQYF	TGTGCCAGCTCACCAGGAGTCAACCAAGCCAAAAACATTCAGTACTTC
-	TRBD2	TRBV5-1	TRBJ2-1	CASSLAGLAGGLYEQFF	TGCGCCAGCAGCTTGGCCGGGCTAGCGGGGGGGCTCTATGAGCAGTTCTTC
-	-	TRBV30	TRBJ1-2	CAWSTAGTGYTF	TGTGCCTGGAGTACAGCGGGGACCGGCTACACCTTC
-	TRBD2	TRBV9	TRBJ2-1	CASSPRWGGTSGRIGYNEQFF	TGTGCCAGCAGCCCCCGCTGGGGTGGGACTAGCGGGAGGATAGGCTACAATGAGCAGTTCTTC
-	TRBD2	TRBV5-1	TRBJ2-1	CASSLALAVNEQFF	TGCGCCAGCAGCTTAGCACTAGCGGTAAATGAGCAGTTCTTC
-	-	TRBV9	TRBJ2-2	CASSVVAGVTGELFF	TGTGCCAGCAGCGTAGTGGCAGGGGTCACCGGGGAGCTGTTTTTT
-	-	TRBV5-1	TRBJ2-3	CASSSGDTDTQYF	TGCGCCAGCAGCTCGGGGGACACAGATACGCAGTATTTT
few	-	TRBV7-8	TRBJ1-4	CASSQRRDNEKLFF	TGTGCCAGCAGCCAAAGGAGGGATAATGAAAAACTGTTTTTT
-	-	TRBV20-1	TRBJ1-2	CSAGRGYGYTF	TGCAGTGCTGGGAGGGGGTATGGCTACACCTTC
-	-	TRBV10-1	TRBJ2-1	CASSERAGRSYNEQFF	TGCGCCAGCAGTGAGAGAGCGGGCCGCTCCTACAATGAGCAGTTCTTC
-	TRBD1	TRBV5-1	TRBJ2-6	CASSLGQGPLSGANVLTF	TGCGCCAGCAGCTTAGGACAGGGACCGCTCTCTGGGGCCAACGTCCTGACTTTC
-	TRBD1	TRBV5-1	TRBJ1-1	CASSFPGQGPLNTEAFF	TGCGCCAGCAGCTTCCCCGGACAGGGGCCCTTGAACACTGAAGCTTTCTTT
few	TRBD2	TRBV5-1	TRBJ2-7	CASSLAPGGTYEQYF	TGCGCCAGCAGCTTGGCCCCGGGAGGGACGTACGAGCAGTACTTC
-	-	TRBV5-4	TRBJ1-2	CASSEALQANYGYTF	TGTGCCAGCAGCGAGGCCTTACAAGCTAACTATGGCTACACCTTC
-	-	TRBV5-1	TRBJ2-2	CASSSDRLNTGELFF	TGCGCCAGCAGCTCAGACAGGCTTAACACCGGGGAGCTGTTTTTT
-	TRBD2	TRBV19	TRBJ2-1	CASRQLAGAYNEQFF	TGTGCCAGTAGGCAGCTAGCGGGGGCCTACAATGAGCAGTTCTTC
few	TRBD2	TRBV6-5	TRBJ2-3	CASSYRTSGRTDTQYF	TGTGCCAGCAGTTACAGGACTAGCGGCCGCACAGATACGCAGTATTTT
few	TRBD1	TRBV30	TRBJ1-2	CAWGTGGYGYTF	TGTGCCTGGGGGACAGGGGGGTATGGCTACACCTTC
-	TRBD1	TRBV5-1	TRBJ1-5	CASSLSDRGNQPQHF	TGCGCCAGCAGCTTGTCCGACAGGGGCAATCAGCCCCAGCATTTT